This T cell receptor beta chain was sequenced during a study of response to subunit inactivated influenza vaccine. Study findings and constraints: Authors suggested seasonal influenza vaccinations each recruit few new T cells.

This clonotype was seen only a few times. Its antigen is as yet unknown. The CDR3 length is 14 residues. V lost 4 bases and J 5 bases, leaving 14 bases between the germline ends. Germline CDR1 reads SGHTA; CDR2 reads FQGNSA. TCRdb fed the RT-PCR reads into MiXCR, producing one record per CDR3 protein. The sample shows fewer than 700,000 distinct CDR3 sequences, approximately 13% of them seen only once. The TCR sequence derives from a man aged 45 to 65 who received an inactivated influenza vaccine. The chain links TRBV7-2 to TRBJ1-1; no firm D call. The sample consisted of PBMCs from blood, taken roughly 48 days after vaccination. CDR3 sequence (DNA): TGTGCCAGCAGCTCCCGGTGGGGAAGGACTGAAGCTTTCTTT. Translation: CASSSRWGRTEAFF.